The next 3 T cell receptor beta chains were all read from a single sample in a study of blood T cell repertoires in COVID-19 (TCRdb year 2020). The library was prepared using the immunoSEQ multiplex PCR assay. Entries here come from immuneACCESS through TCRdb and include only in-frame sequences with V and J called. Some clones fail to appear in such tables; in the studies checked, an unresolved V gene covers under half of the shortfall, and the cause of the remainder is unknown. Counted in this sample were 200,000 to 300,000 clones; 83% of them appeared once. The ten largest account for roughly 5.5% of the sample. The sample comprised peripheral blood. Receptor source: a human donor in a cohort sampled during active COVID-19.

The rearrangement uses TRBV11-2 and TRBJ1-1; D possibly corresponds to TRBD1 (5 bases). This CDR3 comprises 15 residues. Trimming removed 1 base from V and 7 bases from J, with 16 bases in between. Per the germline V gene, CDR1 is SGHAT and CDR2 is FQNNGV. The CDR3 protein is CASSLAWGRRGEAFF. The CDR3 DNA follows: TGTGCCAGCAGCTTAGCCTGGGGACGGCGGGGTGAAGCTTTCTTT.

The rearrangement links TRBV12-3 or TRBV12-4 to TRBJ1-1; 7 nucleotides agree with TRBD1. The CDR3 is made up of 12 amino acids. Trimming at V came to 4 bases and at J to 10 bases, leaving 6 bases not matched to a gene. CDR3 region: CASSSQGDRAFF. CDR3 in DNA: TGTGCCAGCAGTTCCCAGGGGGACCGAGCTTTCTTT.

The rearrangement links TRBV7-2 to TRBJ1-5, with a tentative D call TRBD1 (5 bases). CDR1 and CDR2 (germline): SGHTA, FQGNSA. V was shortened by 5 bases and J by 0 bases, with 20 bases between the two germline ends. This CDR3 spans 18 amino acids. CDR3 DNA: TGTGCCAGCAGCCCTACTCGGGGGGGAGGGAATAGCAATCAGCCCCAGCATTTT. Its translation is CASSPTRGGGNSNQPQHF.